Listed below are T cell receptor beta chains from one sample, sequenced in a study of CD8+CD57+ T cells in acquired aplastic anemia. One entry per CDR3 protein, called by TCRdb with MiXCR from the reads. The table has 200,000 or so distinct CDR3 sequences, under 70% seen once. Sequenced sample: sorted CD4+, CD8+, or CD8+CD57+ T cells (not recorded which) from PBMCs. These receptors were obtained from a human donor with severe aplastic anemia or a healthy control (not recorded which). CDR3s include the opening cysteine and the closing phenylalanine or tryptophan. Each record gives: V gene, J gene, clone size, D gene, CDR3 DNA, CDR3 protein. A D gene is named only where the DNA matches it firmly. Some rows have no size entry. The others give once, few or many, or a class for an expanded clone.

>TRBV11-3|TRBJ2-1|NA|NA
TGTGCCAGCAGCTTATCCCATACACCGGGCAATGAGCAGTTCTTC
CASSLSHTPGNEQFF
>TRBV9|TRBJ2-7|few|NA
TGTGCCAGCAGCCCGTCGGCCAAGGGGGGACCCTACGAGCAGTACTTC
CASSPSAKGGPYEQYF
>TRBV9|TRBJ2-7|few|NA
TGTGCCAGCAGCGGCGGGCCCGACTGGTCCTACGAGCAGTACTTC
CASSGGPDWSYEQYF
>TRBV11-2|TRBJ2-1|NA|NA
TGTGCCAGCAGCGCCCGACTATCCTCCCCCTACAATGAGCAGTTCTTC
CASSARLSSPYNEQFF
>TRBV15|TRBJ1-3|NA|NA
TGTGCCAGCAGCCGAGTACCCTCTGGAAACACCATATATTTT
CASSRVPSGNTIYF
>TRBV7-9|TRBJ2-7|NA|NA
TGTGCCAGCAGCTTTAACCCCGGGAGCTCCTACGAGCAGTACTTC
CASSFNPGSSYEQYF
>TRBV29-1|TRBJ1-1|NA|NA
TGCAGCGTTGAGTCAATGAACACTGAAGCTTTCTTT
CSVESMNTEAFF
>TRBV20-1|TRBJ1-2|NA|NA
TGCAGTGCTAGGGATTTACAGCAAAGCCTCTTCTATGGCTACACCTTC
CSARDLQQSLFYGYTF
>TRBV4-2|TRBJ2-7|NA|NA
TGTGCCAGCAGCCGACGTACTAGTAGTGACGAGCAGTACTTC
CASSRRTSSDEQYF
>TRBV9|TRBJ2-2|NA|NA
TGTGCCAGCAGCGTAGGGGGGACCTTCACCGGGGAGCTGTTTTTT
CASSVGGTFTGELFF
>TRBV28|TRBJ2-7|few|TRBD2
TGTGCCAGCAGTTGGGGGGGTGAGCAGTACTTC
CASSWGGEQYF
>TRBV7-8|TRBJ2-7|many|TRBD2
TGTGCCAGCAGCTTTGAACGTCTAGCGGGGGGGCCCGGTAGGTACGAGCAGTACTTC
CASSFERLAGGPGRYEQYF
>TRBV15|TRBJ1-2|NA|NA
TGTGCCACCAGCAGAGTCAGGACAGATAACTATGGCTACACCTTC
CATSRVRTDNYGYTF
>TRBV15|TRBJ1-5|NA|NA
TGTGCCACTTTGACAAAGGGGGATAGCAATCAGCCCCAGCATTTT
CATLTKGDSNQPQHF
>TRBV24-1|TRBJ2-1|NA|TRBD1
TGTGCCACCAGTCCTAACCCGGGACAGGGGGACAATGAGCAGTTCTTC
CATSPNPGQGDNEQFF
>TRBV7-3|TRBJ2-1|NA|TRBD2
TGTGCCAGCGCTTCTAGCGGGAGTTCCTACAATGAGCAGTTCTTC
CASASSGSSYNEQFF
>TRBV9|TRBJ1-5|NA|TRBD1
TGTGCCAGCAGCGCCGGACAGGGTCCAGCCTACGAGCATTTT
CASSAGQGPAYEHF
>TRBV19|TRBJ2-2|few|NA
TGTGCCAGTATTGGTGCAGGAACGAACACCGGGGAGCTGTTTTTT
CASIGAGTNTGELFF
>TRBV4-1|TRBJ1-1|many|NA
TGCGCCAGCAGCCAAGATACGGAGACTGAAGCTTTCTTT
CASSQDTETEAFF
>TRBV19|TRBJ1-3|once|NA
TGTGCCAGTAGTATCCCCGCGACTTATCGCTCTGGAAATACCATATATTTT
CASSIPATYRSGNTIYF
>TRBV19|TRBJ2-5|NA|TRBD2
TGTGCCAGTAGTTCCCGTGCGAGCGGGAACCGAGAGACCCAGTACTTC
CASSSRASGNRETQYF
>TRBV9|TRBJ2-3|many|NA
TGTGCCAGCAGCGTAGGGGGACTTGATGAAACAGATACGCAGTATTTT
CASSVGGLDETDTQYF
>TRBV2|TRBJ2-2|NA|NA
TGTGCCAGCAGTGCGGCACGAAACACCGGGGAGCTGTTTTTT
CASSAARNTGELFF
>TRBV2|TRBJ2-3|many|TRBD2
TGTGCCAGCACTGGACTAGCGGGGGGATCCACAGATACGCAGTATTTT
CASTGLAGGSTDTQYF
>TRBV9|TRBJ1-2|NA|NA
TGTGCCAGCAGCGTAGACACGAGCCTTGGCTACACCTTC
CASSVDTSLGYTF
>TRBV5-8|TRBJ1-2|NA|NA
TGTGCCAGCAGCGTCGGACGGCCGCCAAGCGGTGGCTACACCTTC
CASSVGRPPSGGYTF
>TRBV7-8|TRBJ2-7|NA|TRBD2
TGTGCCAGCAGCCCTATGACTAGCGGGGGCCATGGGGGCGAGCAGTACTTC
CASSPMTSGGHGGEQYF
>TRBV29-1|TRBJ2-2|NA|NA
TGCAGCGGAGACCCAACCGGGGAGCTGTTTTTT
CSGDPTGELFF
>TRBV7-9|TRBJ2-7|NA|NA
TGTGCCAGCAGCTCCAACAGGAACTCCTACGAGCAGTACTTC
CASSSNRNSYEQYF
>TRBV5-1|TRBJ2-5|NA|NA
TGCGCCAGCAGCTTTGGGGGTGAAGAGACCCAGTACTTC
CASSFGGEETQYF
>TRBV24-1|TRBJ1-3|NA|TRBD1
TGTGCCACCAGTACCCCCAGGGGGATAGCTGGAAACACCATATATTTT
CATSTPRGIAGNTIYF
>TRBV7-3|TRBJ2-3|once|NA
TGTGCCAGCAGCTTACGAGGGGGGACCCACACAGATACGCAGTATTTT
CASSLRGGTHTDTQYF
>TRBV7-9|TRBJ2-5|NA|TRBD2
TGTGCCAGCAGCCTAACGGGGGGGGAAGAGGCCCAGTACTTT
CASSLTGGEEAQYF
>TRBV5-1|TRBJ2-5|NA|NA
TGCGCCAGCAGCTTCACAGGGAAGAGGGAGACCCAGTACTTC
CASSFTGKRETQYF
>TRBV9|TRBJ2-2|NA|NA
TGTGCCAGCAGCCGCCTCGCCGGGGAGCTGTCTTTT
CASSRLAGELSF
>TRBV2|TRBJ2-7|once|NA
TGTGCCAGCAGATCGGACAATGGGAACGAGCAGTACTTC
CASRSDNGNEQYF
>TRBV15|TRBJ1-1|once|NA
TGTGCCACCAGCAGAGATCGGGGCTGGGTCGCTTTCTTT
CATSRDRGWVAFF
>TRBV5-4|TRBJ2-1|once|TRBD2
TGTGCCAGCAGCACTCCAACTAGCGGGAGAGGGAATGAGCAGTTCTTC
CASSTPTSGRGNEQFF
>TRBV9|TRBJ2-7|NA|TRBD2
TGTGCCAGCAGCGAGGGCGGGGGCTACGAGCAGTACTTC
CASSEGGGYEQYF
>TRBV7-7|TRBJ2-7|NA|NA
TGTGCTAGCAGCCTCGGGGTAGGGCTGGACGAGCAGTACTTC
CASSLGVGLDEQYF
>TRBV24-1|TRBJ1-2|NA|TRBD1
TGTGCCACCAGTGATCCTAACGACAGGGAGTACTATGGCTACACCTTC
CATSDPNDREYYGYTF
>TRBV15|TRBJ2-7|many|NA
TGTGCCACCAGCGCGTCTGTGGGGTACGAGCAGTACTTC
CATSASVGYEQYF
>TRBV11-2|TRBJ2-7|NA|TRBD2
TGTGCCAGCAGCTTAGATATGGGACTAGGGTCCTACGAGCAGTACTTC
CASSLDMGLGSYEQYF
>TRBV6-4|TRBJ1-6|NA|NA
TGTGCCAGCGGTGAGGAGGGTATTTCACCCCTCCACTTT
CASGEEGISPLHF
>TRBV7-3|TRBJ2-7|many|TRBD1
TGTGCCAGCAGCGTCACAGGGGGAACGGGAGAGCAGTACTTC
CASSVTGGTGEQYF
>TRBV7-9|TRBJ2-6|NA|TRBD1
TGTGCCAGCAGCTATAGACAGGGGGGCTGGTCTGGGGCCAACGTCCTGACTTTC
CASSYRQGGWSGANVLTF
>TRBV15|TRBJ2-5|NA|NA
TGTGCCACCAGCAGAGATCGTAACAGCCAAGAGACCCAGTACTTC
CATSRDRNSQETQYF
>TRBV24-1|TRBJ1-1|few|TRBD1
TGTGCCACCAGTGATGGGGGACAGCCGTGGATCACTGAAGCTTTCTTT
CATSDGGQPWITEAFF
>TRBV5-1|TRBJ2-2|once|NA
TGCGCCAGCAGCTTCAACGCAGGCGGGACCCGAGACACCGGGGAGCTGTTTTTT
CASSFNAGGTRDTGELFF
>TRBV7-3|TRBJ1-5|NA|NA
TGTGCCAGCAGCTTCGAGGGGCCATGTCAGCCCCAGCATTTT
CASSFEGPCQPQHF
>TRBV7-8|TRBJ2-7|few|NA
TGTGCCAGCAGCCCTAGTACAGTCTCCTACGAGCAGTACTTC
CASSPSTVSYEQYF
>TRBV2|TRBJ1-6|NA|NA
TGTGCCAGCAACGAACGTTCACCCCTCCACTTT
CASNERSPLHF
>TRBV9|TRBJ2-3|many|NA
TGTGCCAGCAGCATAAGTGCAGATACGCAGTATTTT
CASSISADTQYF
>TRBV25-1|TRBJ1-6|NA|NA
TGTGCCACCGTAGGCCAGGGGTTCGCACCCCTCCACTTT
CATVGQGFAPLHF
>TRBV7-9|TRBJ2-2|NA|NA
TGTGCCAGCAGCTTAGTTTGGCAGGAGCTGTTTTTT
CASSLVWQELFF